These T cell receptor beta chains were read from a single sample in a study of blood T cell repertoires in COVID-19. Clones were sequenced by immunoSEQ multiplex PCR, and TCRdb holds only the in-frame ones, with some missing. Altogether more than 110,000 clones are present, around 80% being singletons, with the ten largest covering approximately 6%. Sequencing used PBMCs or T cells enriched from blood (not recorded which). These receptors originate from a woman aged 45-59 years who had recovered from COVID-19. Both conserved end residues are part of each CDR3. D genes are given only for firm matches. Rows give clone size only sometimes, using once, few, many, or a class for an expanded clone.

>.|TRBV2|TRBJ1-5|few
CASSYRSPQPQHF
TGTGCCAGCAGCTACAGGTCGCCTCAGCCCCAGCATTTT
>TRBD1|TRBV7-9|TRBJ1-2|.
CASSFNHPGQLYGYTF
TGTGCCAGCAGTTTTAACCATCCGGGACAGTTATATGGCTACACCTTC
>TRBD1|TRBV7-9|TRBJ1-1|.
CASSLTGDDMNTEAFF
TGTGCCAGCAGCTTGACAGGGGATGACATGAACACTGAAGCTTTCTTT
>TRBD1|TRBV11-1|TRBJ1-1|.
CASSADREDTEAFF
TGTGCCAGCAGCGCCGACAGGGAGGACACTGAAGCTTTCTTT
>TRBD1|TRBV11-2|TRBJ1-2|.
CASSPGGAIEGYTF
TGTGCCAGCAGCCCAGGGGGCGCGATCGAGGGCTACACCTTC
>.|TRBV12-3/TRBV12-4|TRBJ1-3|.
CASYRYSGNTIYF
TGTGCCAGCTACAGGTACTCTGGAAACACCATATATTTT
>.|TRBV23-1|TRBJ1-2|many
CATIGYTF
TGCGCCACCATTGGCTACACCTTC
>TRBD1|TRBV9|TRBJ1-4|once
CASQGQGARGEKLFF
TGTGCCAGCCAGGGACAGGGGGCGCGAGGTGAAAAACTGTTTTTT
>.|TRBV5-1|TRBJ1-1|.
CASSLFRGGFLTEAFF
TGCGCCAGCAGCTTGTTCAGGGGTGGGTTTCTCACTGAAGCTTTCTTT
>TRBD2|TRBV15|TRBJ2-7|few
CATSRDRGGSYEQYF
TGTGCCACCAGCAGAGATCGGGGGGGCTCCTACGAGCAGTACTTC
>TRBD2|TRBV5-1|TRBJ2-1|.
CASSRQGPGTSGGSSYNEQFF
TGCGCCAGCAGCCGCCAGGGACCCGGGACTAGCGGGGGAAGCTCCTACAATGAGCAGTTCTTC
>.|TRBV5-1|TRBJ1-1|.
CASSLAGGTSRSGDTEAFF
TGCGCCAGCAGCTTGGCCGGGGGGACAAGCCGAAGTGGGGACACTGAAGCTTTCTTT
>.|TRBV7-2|TRBJ2-3|.
CASRLRRGGPSTDTQYF
TGTGCCAGCAGGCTACGTCGTGGAGGCCCTAGCACAGATACGCAGTATTTT
>TRBD2|TRBV5-4|TRBJ2-7|once
CASSLQRGFDEQYF
TGTGCCAGCAGCTTGCAGCGGGGGTTCGACGAGCAGTACTTC
>TRBD2|TRBV19|TRBJ2-1|.
CASSIRLAGGSSYNEQFF
TGTGCCAGTAGTATCCGGCTAGCGGGGGGAAGCTCCTACAATGAGCAGTTCTTC
>.|TRBV12-3/TRBV12-4|TRBJ2-7|.
CASSWSYEQYF
TGTGCCAGCAGTTGGAGCTACGAGCAGTACTTC
>.|TRBV7-9|TRBJ1-1|.
CASSFPVLEAFF
TGTGCCAGCAGCTTCCCCGTACTTGAAGCTTTCTTT
>.|TRBV7-6|TRBJ1-1|.
CASSSLSTEGTEAFF
TGTGCCAGCAGCTCTCTATCAACAGAGGGCACTGAAGCTTTCTTT
>TRBD1|TRBV7-3|TRBJ1-1|.
CASSLGQGLEAFF
TGTGCCAGCAGCTTGGGACAGGGGCTGGAAGCTTTCTTT
>TRBD1|TRBV7-2|TRBJ1-6|.
CASSLRAGGSYNSPLHF
TGTGCCAGCAGCTTAAGGGCAGGGGGATCCTATAATTCACCCCTCCACTTT
>.|TRBV11-2|TRBJ2-7|.
CASSSGLLHYEQYF
TGTGCCAGCAGCTCGGGACTGCTACACTACGAGCAGTACTTC
>.|TRBV2|TRBJ1-2|many
CASSDEGNYGYTF
TGTGCCAGCAGTGATGAGGGCAACTATGGCTACACCTTC
>.|TRBV7-9|TRBJ1-1|.
CASSLGYSNTEAFF
TGTGCCAGCAGCTTAGGTTACTCGAACACTGAAGCTTTCTTT
>.|TRBV7-9|TRBJ1-2|.
CASSQGTFIYGYTF
TGTGCCAGCAGCCAAGGGACTTTCATCTATGGCTACACCTTC
>TRBD1|TRBV18|TRBJ1-1|.
CASSPTGQGPTMNTEAFF
TGTGCCAGCTCACCGACGGGACAGGGCCCTACTATGAACACTGAAGCTTTCTTT
>.|TRBV12-5|TRBJ1-1|.
CASGLVQDPDRWNTEAFF
TGTGCTAGTGGTTTGGTACAAGACCCGGACAGATGGAACACTGAAGCTTTCTTT
>.|TRBV19|TRBJ1-2|.
CASSTQGYGYTF
TGTGCCAGTAGTACGCAGGGCTATGGCTACACCTTC
>TRBD1|TRBV3-1/TRBV3-2|TRBJ1-1|.
CASSHKAGGTEAFF
TGTGCCAGCAGCCACAAAGCAGGGGGCACTGAAGCTTTCTTT
>.|TRBV9|TRBJ1-1|.
CASSVDSAGNTEAFF
TGTGCCAGCAGCGTAGACTCCGCGGGGAACACTGAAGCTTTCTTT
>TRBD2|TRBV3-1/TRBV3-2|TRBJ2-1|.
CASSQDPGLAGLNEQFF
TGTGCCAGCAGCCAAGATCCGGGACTAGCGGGACTCAATGAGCAGTTCTTC
>.|TRBV6-4|TRBJ2-3|few
CASSDQTDTQYF
TGTGCCAGCAGTGACCAGACAGATACGCAGTATTTT
>.|TRBV28|TRBJ1-5|.
CASSWGGSGNQPQHF
TGTGCCAGCAGTTGGGGGGGGAGCGGGAATCAGCCCCAGCATTTT
>.|TRBV18|TRBJ1-2|.
CASSRDSSSEYGYTF
TGTGCCAGCTCACGAGACAGTTCCTCGGAATATGGCTACACCTTC
>.|TRBV9|TRBJ1-4|.
CASSPGGIVGKLFF
TGTGCCAGCAGCCCCGGGGGGATCGTGGGAAAACTGTTTTTT
>TRBD1|TRBV10-3|TRBJ1-5|once
CAISSSSLGQGDNQPQHF
TGTGCCATCAGCTCCAGTTCTCTCGGACAGGGCGACAATCAGCCCCAGCATTTT
>TRBD1|TRBV7-9|TRBJ2-5|.
CASSSGTGGVETQYF
TGTGCCAGCAGCTCAGGGACAGGGGGCGTGGAGACCCAGTACTTC